This T cell receptor (beta chain) was sequenced during a study of blood T cell repertoires in COVID-19. V shed 0 bases, J shed 10 bases, and the junction held 17 bases outside the gene matches. The germline V gene encodes CDR1 LNHNV and CDR2 YYDKDF (reference sequence). This CDR3 contains 17 residues. The authors' processing: Nucleated cell counts were estimated from reference gene primer amplification. The assay was immunoSEQ multiplex PCR, and TCRdb's table has in-frame clones only and misses some. D and trimming come from the DNA, and the V and J calls and clone size come from that table. The sample lists a few hundred thousand clones, around 80% occurring once.

The gene calls are TRBV15 and TRBJ1-1; 7 positions match TRBD1. The material sequenced was peripheral blood. The origin of this receptor is a woman over 75 with acute or convalescent COVID-19. The CDR3, as DNA: TGTGCCACCAGCAGAGATCAAGTAGGGCTAGGGGGCGCGTCAGCTTTCTTT. This codes for CATSRDQVGLGGASAFF.